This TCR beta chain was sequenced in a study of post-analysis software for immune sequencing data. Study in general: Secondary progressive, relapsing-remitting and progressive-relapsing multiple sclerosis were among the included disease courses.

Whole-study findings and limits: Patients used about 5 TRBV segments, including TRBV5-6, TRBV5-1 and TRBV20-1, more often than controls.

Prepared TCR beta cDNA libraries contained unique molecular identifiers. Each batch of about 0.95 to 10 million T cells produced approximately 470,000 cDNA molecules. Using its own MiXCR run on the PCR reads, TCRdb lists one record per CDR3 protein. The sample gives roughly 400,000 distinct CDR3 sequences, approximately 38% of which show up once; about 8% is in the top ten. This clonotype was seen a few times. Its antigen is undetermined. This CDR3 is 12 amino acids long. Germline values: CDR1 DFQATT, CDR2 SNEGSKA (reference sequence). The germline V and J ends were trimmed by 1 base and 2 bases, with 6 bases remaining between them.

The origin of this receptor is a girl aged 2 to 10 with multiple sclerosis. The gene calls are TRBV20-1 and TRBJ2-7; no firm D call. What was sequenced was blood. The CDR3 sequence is CSARAPPYEQYF. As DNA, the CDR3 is TGCAGTGCTAGAGCCCCCCCCTACGAGCAGTACTTC.